Each of the 3 T cell receptor beta chains below was sequenced from the same sample in a study of chemoradiotherapy in HPV16-positive cancers. TCRdb's copy holds only in-frame clones and misses some; the assay was immunoSEQ multiplex PCR. In the table there are approximately 27,000 clones, about four fifths of which are singletons. Sequenced here: blood, sampled from a patient who underwent chemoradiotherapy. The source of these receptors is a human donor with HPV-associated anogenital cancer.

This chain connects TRBV2 to TRBJ1-1; 8 nucleotides line up with TRBD1. V was clipped by 4 bases and J by 4 bases; unmatched bases: 5. This CDR3 is built from 14 residues. CDR1 and CDR2 from the germline V gene are SNHLY and FYNNEI. The DNA for the CDR3 is TGTGCCAGCAGTGTTGACAGGGGAGGCACTGAAGCTTTCTTT. Its translation is CASSVDRGGTEAFF.

V usage is TRBV5-4 and J usage is TRBJ1-3; D call uncertain. CDR3 length: 15 residues. Germline lookup yields CDR1 SGHNT and CDR2 YYREEE (reference sequence). V lost 2 bases and J 0 bases, leaving 9 bases between the germline ends. The DNA for the CDR3 is TGTGCCAGCAGCTTTCTACCGCTCTCTGGAAACACCATATATTTT. Translation: CASSFLPLSGNTIYF.

The genes are TRBV28 and TRBJ1-2; D perhaps matches TRBD1 (6 bases). Germline V lookup: CDR1 MDHEN, CDR2 SYDVKM. This CDR3 is 14 amino acids long. Trimming took off 2 bases at V and 8 bases at J, with 15 bases between the two ends. The CDR3 DNA follows: TGTGCCAGCAGTTTAGGTCGGCAGGGGTACGGCTACACCTTC. This translates into CASSLGRQGYGYTF.